What follows is one T cell receptor (beta chain) and its context. What it binds is not known. This sample was included in a study of identical twins. Study outcomes and limitations: Excess low generation probability was seen in twin-shared out-of-frame alpha sequences. Less excess twin sharing appeared in beta out-of-frame sequences. It was possible that invariant MAIT and iNKT cells partly confounded the zero-insertion analyses.

The CDR3 contains 15 residues. CDR1 is LNHDA, CDR2 SQIVND, per germline (reference sequence). V was clipped by 3 bases and J by 4 bases; unmatched bases: 6. A universal primer binding site was introduced by template switching. The final cDNA contained unique molecular identifiers. A single record per CDR3 protein comes from TCRdb applying MiXCR to the 5' RACE reads. The sample consists of about 290,000 distinct CDR3 sequences, over 8.5% of them appearing once. The same specimen was also included in a second study, on yellow fever vaccine responses in identical twins.

This chain links TRBV19 with TRBJ2-1; 7 bases are a match to TRBD2. The origin of this receptor is a young woman in good health. The specimen sequenced was CD8+ T cells sorted from blood. The CDR3 protein is CASSISASGYNEQFF. The CDR3 region has the DNA TGTGCCAGTAGTATCTCGGCTAGCGGATACAATGAGCAGTTCTTC. Full variable domain (missing parts from reference TRBV19 and TRBJ2-1): DGGITQSPKYLFRKEGQNVTLSCEQNLNHDAMYWYRQDPGQGLRLIYYSQIVNDFQKGDIAEGYSVSREKKESFPLTVTSAQKNPTAFYLCASSISASGYNEQFFGPGTRLTVL.